The T cell receptor (beta chain) described here comes from a study of PD-L1 blockade in urothelial cancer. Study in general: Patients began atezolizumab, 1,200 mg intravenously every 3 weeks, in about 2014. Whole-study results and caveats: Below-median pretreatment blood TCR clonality was a predictor of better survival.

Trimming removed 1 base from V and 4 bases from J; junction bases left unmatched: 4. The CDR3 extends over 16 amino acids. Germline CDR1 is MNHNS and CDR2 is SASEGT. Time point reported: peripheral blood 6 weeks after treatment start. Some clones are missing from TCRdb's copy, which holds only in-frame ones; the method was immunoSEQ multiplex PCR. The profile covers 95,000 to 130,000 clones, with around nine tenths appearing a single time and 1.7% taken by the ten largest. To note about this clone: Its matching antigen is unknown.

V is TRBV6-1 and J is TRBJ2-2, with 9 bases identical to TRBD1. The sequencing used PBMCs, collected around atezolizumab (anti-PD-L1) treatment. The sequence came from a man aged 55-75 years with urothelial cancer. Here the CDR3 DNA reads TGTGCCAGCAGTGAAGGGGACAGGGTCTTCACCGGGGAGCTGTTTTTT. Its protein product is CASSEGDRVFTGELFF.